These 16 T cell receptor beta chains originate from one sample sequenced in a study of Ad26.COV2.S vaccination and SARS-CoV-2 variants. Sequencing was performed with immunoSEQ multiplex PCR; in TCRdb, only in-frame clones are kept and a portion is missing. Here the sample spans around 300,000 clones, roughly 90% being singletons. Stated treatment: 15 to 20 received Ad26.COV2.S at low or high dose, single or two shots; 5 received placebo; per-sample allocation not given. Each sample was drawn 63 days after the first injection (of vaccine or placebo). This specimen was peripheral blood, taken in a trial of Ad26.COV2.S vaccine versus placebo. All receptors come from a person aged 18-65 years who received the Ad26.COV2.S COVID-19 vaccine or a placebo.

The V call is TRBV19, the J call TRBJ2-5; D is possibly TRBD1 (6 bases). This CDR3 region has 12 residues. CDR1 and CDR2 from the germline V gene are LNHDA and SQIVND (reference sequence). V lost 7 bases, J lost 5 bases, and 11 bases lay in between. CDR3 in DNA: TGTGCCAGTAACAGGGCCGGGGAGACCCAGTACTTC. This codes for CASNRAGETQYF.

The J gene is TRBJ1-2, the V gene TRBV19; D is ambiguous. The V gene's germline CDR1 is LNHDA and CDR2 SQIVND (reference sequence). The CDR3 has 12 amino acids. V lost 5 bases and J 2 bases, leaving 6 bases between the germline ends. The CDR3, as DNA: TGTGCCAGTAGTCTCCGAAACTATGGCTACACCTTC. Translation: CASSLRNYGYTF.

The V and J genes are TRBV29-1 and TRBJ2-3, with TRBD2 identical over 11 bases. The germline V gene encodes CDR1 SQVTM and CDR2 ANQGSEA. Trimming took 6 bases from V and 0 from J; bases not matched to a gene: 5. The CDR3 is made up of 15 amino acids. This CDR3 is CSVRSGGVSTDTQYF. The DNA for the CDR3 is TGCAGCGTACGTAGCGGGGGGGTGAGCACAGATACGCAGTATTTT.

V is TRBV4-2 and J is TRBJ1-5; TRBD1 aligns across 7 bases. Germline V gives CDR1 LGHNA, CDR2 YNFKEQ. The CDR3 loop spans 14 amino acids. V trimming: 1 base; J trimming: 7 bases; junction bases outside the gene matches: 4. CDR3 amino acids: CASSQGQGGQPQHF. Here the CDR3 DNA reads TGTGCCAGCAGCCAAGGACAGGGCGGGCAGCCCCAGCATTTT.

The rearrangement links TRBV5-6 to TRBJ2-7, with a possible D match to TRBD1 (6 bases). This CDR3 has 17 residues. V dropped 2 bases and J dropped 0 bases, with 18 bases sitting between them. The germline V gene has CDR1 SGHDT and CDR2 YYEEEE. The CDR3 protein is CASSFGWFDRSSYEQYF. DNA of the CDR3: TGTGCCAGCAGCTTTGGTTGGTTCGACAGGAGCTCCTACGAGCAGTACTTC.

The rearrangement uses TRBV28 and TRBJ1-5, with D hard to call. CDR1 is MDHEN, CDR2 SYDVKM, per germline. The CDR3 runs 15 residues. V was cut by 3 bases and J by 6 bases, with 15 bases left in between. Here the CDR3 DNA reads TGTGCCAGCAGTTTTCCCGGGCCTTCGCGTCAGCCCCAGCATTTT. It specifies CASSFPGPSRQPQHF.

This CDR3 reads CASSKKQGPNYGYTF. CDR3 nucleotide sequence: TGTGCCAGCAGCAAGAAGCAGGGGCCCAACTATGGCTACACCTTC. The rearrangement uses TRBV21-1 and TRBJ1-2; the table's D call, TRBD1, has no DNA check behind it. TRBV21-1 is termed a pseudogene. The CDR3 spans 15 residues.

The CDR3 loop reads CASRRQDYGYTF. The CDR3 DNA is TGTGCCAGCAGAAGACAGGACTATGGCTACACCTTC. The chain recombines TRBV16 with TRBJ1-2, with D possibly TRBD1 on 6 matching bases. Trimming cost V 6 bases and J 3 bases, with 8 bases left between them. CDR3 length: 12 amino acids. Germline V gene data show CDR1 as KGHSY and CDR2 as FQNENV.

The chain carries TRBV2 and TRBJ1-1; TRBD1 matches at 8 bases. Germline CDR1 is SNHLY and CDR2 is FYNNEI. The trim removed 6 bases at V and 7 bases at J, leaving 10 bases unmatched. The CDR3 has 14 amino acids. The CDR3 region is CASRSDRGPYEAFF. The CDR3 nucleotides are TGTGCCAGCAGGTCCGACAGGGGCCCGTATGAAGCTTTCTTT.

V usage is TRBV5-1 and J usage is TRBJ2-5, with a possible D match to TRBD1 (5 bases). V was clipped by 1 base and J by 6 bases, with 13 bases between them. CDR1 and CDR2 (germline): SGHRS, YFSETQ. The CDR3 is 14 residues long. The CDR3 reads CASSLSQGSKTQYF. The CDR3, as DNA: TGCGCCAGCAGCTTGTCGCAGGGTAGTAAGACCCAGTACTTC.

V and J are TRBV30 and TRBJ1-3; D call uncertain. Germline V lookup: CDR1 GTSNPN, CDR2 SVGIG (reference sequence). V lost 0 bases and J 1 base, leaving 7 bases between the germline ends. This CDR3 spans 14 amino acids. The CDR3 sequence is CAWSVGFSGNTIYF. CDR3 nucleotides: TGTGCCTGGAGTGTCGGATTTTCTGGAAACACCATATATTTT.

This clone was recorded only once. The CDR3 coding sequence is TGTGCCAGCAGTTACTCGTCCGGGGGCTACAATGAGCAGTTCTTC. It codes for CASSYSSGGYNEQFF. The gene calls are TRBV6-5 and TRBJ2-1; D possibly corresponds to TRBD2 (6 bases). The germline CDR1 and CDR2 sequences are MNHEY and SVGAGI. The CDR3 extends over 15 amino acids. Trimming stripped 0 bases from V and 3 bases from J, with 9 bases between.

In its sample, this clone was seen a few times. This rearrangement joins TRBV5-6 to TRBJ2-3; 9 nucleotides match TRBD1. Looked up from germline, CDR1 is SGHDT and CDR2 is YYEEEE. V was pared by 2 bases and J by 6 bases, with 4 bases of the junction left unmatched. This CDR3 comprises 14 residues. The CDR3 region has the DNA TGTGCCAGCAGCTTCGGACAGGGGTTGGATACGCAGTATTTT. It encodes CASSFGQGLDTQYF.

The chain is built from TRBV11-2 and TRBJ2-7; D may be TRBD1 (5 bases). The CDR3 sequence is 14 residues long. V lost 3 bases to trimming and J lost 3 bases, with 12 bases between them. Germline CDR1 and CDR2: SGHAT and FQNNGV. CDR3 DNA sequence: TGTGCCAGCAGCTTTTCAGGGAAGGTCTACGAGCAGTACTTC. Protein product: CASSFSGKVYEQYF.

The chain recombines TRBV11-2 with TRBJ1-2, with D perhaps TRBD1 (6 bases). Per the germline V gene, CDR1 is SGHAT and CDR2 is FQNNGV. This CDR3 has 15 amino acids. Trimming took off 4 bases at V and 6 bases at J, with 18 bases between the two ends. The CDR3 DNA follows: TGTGCCAGCAGCTCCCCCACAAAGAGACAGGATGGCTACACCTTC. It encodes CASSSPTKRQDGYTF.

The rearrangement links TRBV18 to TRBJ2-7, with D possibly matching TRBD2 (5 bases). The CDR3 totals 13 residues. Germline CDR1 and CDR2: KGHSH and LQKENI. Trimming left V 5 bases short and J 6 bases short, with 14 bases between. The CDR3 region has the DNA TGTGCCAGCTCATCTTACAGAGGACTCGAGCAGTACTTC. This translates into CASSSYRGLEQYF.